Reported below is one TCR beta chain. The antigen is unknown. A much larger clone differs from this one at a single base, so this may be a read error. One entry per CDR3 protein, called by TCRdb with MiXCR from the RT-PCR reads. The sample carries 500,000 to 650,000 distinct CDR3 sequences, roughly 8.2% recorded once. This sample was included in a study of response to subunit inactivated influenza vaccine. Study outcomes and limitations: Few new T cells, the authors suggested, are recruited by each seasonal influenza vaccination.

The receptor was isolated from a man aged 50 to 69 who received an inactivated influenza vaccine. Material: PBMCs from blood, obtained approximately 25 months after vaccination.

The CDR3: CASSPYTHGNTWELFF. The CDR3 nucleotides read TGCGCCAGCAGCCCATATACTCACGGGAACACCTGGGAGCTGTTTTTT. The V and J genes are TRBV5-1 and TRBJ2-2; perhaps TRBD2 as D (5 bases). This CDR3 is 16 amino acids long. The germline V gene has CDR1 SGHRS and CDR2 YFSETQ.